This TCR beta chain appears in the sequencing data of a study of blood T cell repertoires in COVID-19. Study-wide background: T cells, B-cell-depleted T cells, or PBMCs provided the cDNA or gDNA that served as material.

Original data processing: Nucleated cell number was recorded as an estimate derived from reference gene primer amplification. Profiling relied on immunoSEQ multiplex PCR, and the TCRdb table lists in-frame clones only, not all of them. Clone size and the V and J calls come from that table; the DNA yielded D and trimming. The sample has some 220,000 clones, under 90% seen once. CDR3 length: 13 residues. V was clipped by 4 bases and J by 7 bases, with 9 bases between them. Germline values: CDR1 SGHNT, CDR2 YYREEE (reference sequence). This clone showed up just a few times. The rearrangement uses TRBV5-4 and TRBJ1-6; maybe TRBD1 (6 bases). The source is an elderly woman with active or convalescent COVID-19. Sequencing was done on a sample of peripheral blood. The CDR3: CASSDDRNSPLHF. The CDR3 DNA is TGTGCCAGCAGCGATGACAGGAATTCACCCCTCCACTTT.